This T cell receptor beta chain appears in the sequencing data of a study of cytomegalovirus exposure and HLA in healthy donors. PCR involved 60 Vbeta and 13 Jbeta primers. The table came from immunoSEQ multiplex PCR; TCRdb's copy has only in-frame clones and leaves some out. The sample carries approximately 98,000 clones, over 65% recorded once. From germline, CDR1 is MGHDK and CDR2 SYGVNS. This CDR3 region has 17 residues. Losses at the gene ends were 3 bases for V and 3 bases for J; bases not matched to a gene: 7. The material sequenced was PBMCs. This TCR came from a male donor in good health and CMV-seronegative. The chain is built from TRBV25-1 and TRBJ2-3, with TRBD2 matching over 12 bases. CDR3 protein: CASSDPRLAGVTDTQYF. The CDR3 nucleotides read TGTGCCAGCAGTGATCCCCGACTAGCGGGAGTAACAGATACGCAGTATTTT.